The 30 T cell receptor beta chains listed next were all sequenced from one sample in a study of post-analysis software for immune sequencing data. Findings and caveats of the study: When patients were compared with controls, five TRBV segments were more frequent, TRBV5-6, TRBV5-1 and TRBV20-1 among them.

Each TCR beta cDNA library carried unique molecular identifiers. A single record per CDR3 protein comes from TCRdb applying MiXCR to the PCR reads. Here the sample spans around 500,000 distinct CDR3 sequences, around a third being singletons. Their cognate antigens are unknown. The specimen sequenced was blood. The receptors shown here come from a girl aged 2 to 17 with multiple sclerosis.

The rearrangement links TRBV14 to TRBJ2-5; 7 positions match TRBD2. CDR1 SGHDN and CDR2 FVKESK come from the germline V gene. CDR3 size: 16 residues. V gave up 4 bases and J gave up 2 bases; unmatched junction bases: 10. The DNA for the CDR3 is TGTGCCAGCAGCCGATGGGCTTCGGGGGGTCAAGAGACCCAGTACTTC. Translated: CASSRWASGGQETQYF. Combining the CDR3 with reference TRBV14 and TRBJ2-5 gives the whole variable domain EAGVTQFPSHSVIEKGQTVTLRCDPISGHDNLYWYRRVMGKEIKFLLHFVKESKQDESGMPNNRFLAERTGGTYSTLKVQPAELEDSGVYFCASSRWASGGQETQYFGPGTRLLVL.

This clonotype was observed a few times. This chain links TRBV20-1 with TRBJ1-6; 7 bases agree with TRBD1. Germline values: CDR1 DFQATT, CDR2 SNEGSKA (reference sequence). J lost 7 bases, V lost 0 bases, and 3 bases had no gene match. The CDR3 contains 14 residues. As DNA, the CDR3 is TGCAGTGCTAGAGAAGACAGGGTGAATTCACCCCTCCACTTT. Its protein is CSAREDRVNSPLHF.

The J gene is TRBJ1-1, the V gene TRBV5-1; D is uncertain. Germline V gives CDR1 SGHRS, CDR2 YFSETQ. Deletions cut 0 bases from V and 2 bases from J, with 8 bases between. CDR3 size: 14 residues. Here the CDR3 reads CASSLDSGNTEAFF. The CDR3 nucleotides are TGCGCCAGCAGCTTGGATTCGGGAAACACTGAAGCTTTCTTT.

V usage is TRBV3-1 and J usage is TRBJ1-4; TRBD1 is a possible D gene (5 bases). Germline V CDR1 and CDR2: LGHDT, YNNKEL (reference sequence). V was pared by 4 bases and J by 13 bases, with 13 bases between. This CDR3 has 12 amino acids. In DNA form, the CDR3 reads TGTGCCAGCAGCCCCAGTTTGGGGGTACTGTTTTTT. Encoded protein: CASSPSLGVLFF.

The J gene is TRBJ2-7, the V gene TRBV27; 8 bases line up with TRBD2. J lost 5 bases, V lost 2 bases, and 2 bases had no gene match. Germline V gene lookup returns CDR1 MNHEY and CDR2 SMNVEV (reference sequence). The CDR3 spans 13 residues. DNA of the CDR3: TGTGCCAGCAGTTTAGGTAGCGGGAACGAGCAGTACTTC. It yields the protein CASSLGSGNEQYF.

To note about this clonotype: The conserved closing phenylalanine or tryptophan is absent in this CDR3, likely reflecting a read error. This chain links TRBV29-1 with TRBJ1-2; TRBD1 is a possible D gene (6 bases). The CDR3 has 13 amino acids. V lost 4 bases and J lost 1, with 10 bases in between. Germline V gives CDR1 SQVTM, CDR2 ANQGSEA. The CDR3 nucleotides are TGCAGCGTTGTAGCAGGGGATAACTATGGCTACACCCTC. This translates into CSVVAGDNYGYTL.

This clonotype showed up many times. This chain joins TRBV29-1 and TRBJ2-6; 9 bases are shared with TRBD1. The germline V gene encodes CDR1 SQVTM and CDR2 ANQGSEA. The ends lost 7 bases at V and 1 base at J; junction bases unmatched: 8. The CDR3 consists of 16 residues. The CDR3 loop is CSAGTGFASGANVLTF. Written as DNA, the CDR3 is TGCAGCGCAGGGACAGGGTTCGCGTCTGGGGCCAACGTCCTGACTTTC.

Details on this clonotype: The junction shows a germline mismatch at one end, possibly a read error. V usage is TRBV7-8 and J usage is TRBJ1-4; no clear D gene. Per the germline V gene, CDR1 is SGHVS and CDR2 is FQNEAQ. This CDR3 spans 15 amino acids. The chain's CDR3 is CASSYAQATNEKLFF. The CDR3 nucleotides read TGTGCCAGCAGCTACGCACAAGCAACTAACGAAAAACTGTTTTTT.

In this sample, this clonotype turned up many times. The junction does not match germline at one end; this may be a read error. The CDR3 DNA follows: TGTGCCAGCACCTTAATGGGGGGGTCCTACAATGAGCAGTTCTTC. This encodes CASTLMGGSYNEQFF. The V gene is TRBV7-2, the J gene TRBJ2-1, with 7 bases that match TRBD2. Germline-derived CDR1 and CDR2 are SGHTA and FQGNSA. CDR3 length equals 15 residues.

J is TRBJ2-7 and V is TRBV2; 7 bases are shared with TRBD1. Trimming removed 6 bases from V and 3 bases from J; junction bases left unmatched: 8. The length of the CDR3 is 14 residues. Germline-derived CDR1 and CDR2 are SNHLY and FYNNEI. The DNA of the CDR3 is TGTGCCAGCAGCGATACAGGGGAAGGCTACGAGCAGTACTTC. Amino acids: CASSDTGEGYEQYF. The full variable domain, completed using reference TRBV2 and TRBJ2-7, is EPEVTQTPSHQVTQMGQEVILRCVPISNHLYFYWYRQILGQKVEFLVSFYNNEISEKSEIFDDQFSVERPDGSNFTLKIRSTKLEDSAMYFCASSDTGEGYEQYFGPGTRLTVT.

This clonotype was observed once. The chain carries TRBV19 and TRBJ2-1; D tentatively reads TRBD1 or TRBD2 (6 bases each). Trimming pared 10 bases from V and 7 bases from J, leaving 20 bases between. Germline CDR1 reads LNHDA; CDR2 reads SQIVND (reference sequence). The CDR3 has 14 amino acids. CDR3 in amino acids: CATRSEGQGNEQFF. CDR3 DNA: TGTGCCACCAGATCGGAGGGTCAGGGGAATGAGCAGTTCTTC.

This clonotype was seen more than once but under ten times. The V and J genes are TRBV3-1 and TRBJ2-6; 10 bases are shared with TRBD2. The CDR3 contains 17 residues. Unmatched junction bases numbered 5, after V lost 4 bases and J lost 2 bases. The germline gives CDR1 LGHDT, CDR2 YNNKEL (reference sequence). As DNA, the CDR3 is TGTGCCAGCAGCCGGTCTAGCGGGGGAACTGGGGCCAACGTCCTGACTTTC. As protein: CASSRSSGGTGANVLTF. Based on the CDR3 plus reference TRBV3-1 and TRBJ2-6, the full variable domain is DTAVSQTPKYLVTQMGNDKSIKCEQNLGHDTMYWYKQDSKKFLKIMFSYNNKELIINETVPNRFSPKSPDKAHLNLHINSLELGDSAVYFCASSRSSGGTGANVLTFGAGSRLTVL.

CDR3 sequence: CAISGRNQETQYF. In DNA form, the CDR3 reads TGTGCCATCAGCGGCCGCAACCAAGAGACCCAGTACTTC. The rearrangement uses TRBV10-3 and TRBJ2-5; D call uncertain. The germline gives CDR1 ENHRY, CDR2 SYGVKD. Trimming shortened V by 6 bases and J by 0 bases, and 8 bases separated the two germline ends. The CDR3 loop spans 13 amino acids.

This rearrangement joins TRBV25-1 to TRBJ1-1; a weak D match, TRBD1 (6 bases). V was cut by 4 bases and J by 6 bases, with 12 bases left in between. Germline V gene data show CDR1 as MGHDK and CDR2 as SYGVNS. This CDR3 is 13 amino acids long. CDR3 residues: CASSGTGIPEAFF. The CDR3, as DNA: TGTGCCAGCAGTGGTACAGGGATCCCTGAAGCTTTCTTT.

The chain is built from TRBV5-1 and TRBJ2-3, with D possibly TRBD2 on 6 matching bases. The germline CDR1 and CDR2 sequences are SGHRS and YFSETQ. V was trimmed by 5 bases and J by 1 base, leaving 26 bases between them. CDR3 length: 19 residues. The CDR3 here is CASRQRGLIPPGGTDTQYF. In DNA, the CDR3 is TGCGCCAGCAGGCAACGGGGCTTGATTCCCCCGGGGGGCACAGATACGCAGTATTTT.

The CDR3 DNA sequence: TGCGCCAGCAATTATGGACTTGAAGCTTTCTTT. Protein: CASNYGLEAFF. The gene calls are TRBV5-1 and TRBJ1-1, with D uncertain. Trimming stripped 6 bases from V and 7 bases from J, with 10 bases between. The germline CDR1 and CDR2 sequences are SGHRS and YFSETQ. This CDR3 has 11 amino acids.

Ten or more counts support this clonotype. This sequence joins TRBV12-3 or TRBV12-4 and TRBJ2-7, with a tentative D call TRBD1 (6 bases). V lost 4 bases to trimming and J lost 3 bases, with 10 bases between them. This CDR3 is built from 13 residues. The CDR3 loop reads CASSSGQFYEQYF. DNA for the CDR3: TGTGCCAGCAGTTCCGGACAGTTCTACGAGCAGTACTTC.

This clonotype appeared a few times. CDR3 sequence: CASSPRGLGGNEQYF. CDR3 in DNA: TGTGCCAGCAGCCCAAGGGGGCTGGGGGGTAACGAGCAGTACTTC. This chain joins TRBV12-3 or TRBV12-4 and TRBJ2-7, with D tentatively TRBD1 (7 bases). The CDR3 loop spans 15 amino acids. V was cut by 6 bases and J by 5 bases, with 20 bases left in between.

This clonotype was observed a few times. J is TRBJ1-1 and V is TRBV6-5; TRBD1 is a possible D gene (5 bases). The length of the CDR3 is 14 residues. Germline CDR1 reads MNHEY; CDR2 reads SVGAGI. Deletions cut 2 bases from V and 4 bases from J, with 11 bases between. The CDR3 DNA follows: TGTGCCAGCAGTTACGAGGGACGTAGCACTGAAGCTTTCTTT. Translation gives CASSYEGRSTEAFF.

CDR3 nucleotide sequence: TGTGCCAGCAGTAAGACAGGGGATTACACTGAAGCTTTCTTT. It codes for CASSKTGDYTEAFF. This sequence joins TRBV6-1 and TRBJ1-1, with 8 bases that match TRBD1. V was clipped by 5 bases and J by 3 bases; unmatched bases: 5. Germline V gene data show CDR1 as MNHNS and CDR2 as SASEGT. The CDR3 runs 14 residues.

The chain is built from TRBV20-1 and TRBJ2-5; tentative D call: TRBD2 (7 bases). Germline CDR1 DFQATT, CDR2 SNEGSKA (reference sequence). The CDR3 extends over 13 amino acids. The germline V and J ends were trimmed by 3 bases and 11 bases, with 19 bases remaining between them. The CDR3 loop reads CSASSTGGGEQYF. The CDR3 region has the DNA TGCAGTGCTAGCTCTACGGGGGGCGGAGAGCAGTACTTC.

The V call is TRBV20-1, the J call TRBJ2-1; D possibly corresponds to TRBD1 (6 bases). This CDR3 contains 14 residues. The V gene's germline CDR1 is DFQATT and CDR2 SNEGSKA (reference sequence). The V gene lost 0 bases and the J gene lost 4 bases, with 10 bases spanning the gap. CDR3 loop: CSARDGGPYNEQFF. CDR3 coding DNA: TGCAGTGCTAGAGATGGGGGCCCTTACAATGAGCAGTTCTTC.

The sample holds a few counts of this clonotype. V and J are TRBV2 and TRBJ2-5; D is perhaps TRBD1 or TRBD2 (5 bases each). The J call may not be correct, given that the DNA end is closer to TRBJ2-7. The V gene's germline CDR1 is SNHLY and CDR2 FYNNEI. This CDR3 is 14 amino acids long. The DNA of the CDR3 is TGTGCCAGCAGGGGGACGAGTAGCTCCTACGAGCAGTACTTC. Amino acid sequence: CASRGTSSSYEQYF.

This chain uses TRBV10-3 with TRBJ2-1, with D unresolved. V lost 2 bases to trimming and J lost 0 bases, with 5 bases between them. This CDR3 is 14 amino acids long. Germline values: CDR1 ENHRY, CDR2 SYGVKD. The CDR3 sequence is CAISESLSYNEQFF. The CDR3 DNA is TGTGCCATCAGTGAGAGCCTCTCCTACAATGAGCAGTTCTTC.

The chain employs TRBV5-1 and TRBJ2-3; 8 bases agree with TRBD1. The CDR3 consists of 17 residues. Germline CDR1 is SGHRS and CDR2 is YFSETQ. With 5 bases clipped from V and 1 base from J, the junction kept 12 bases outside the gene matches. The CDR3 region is CASRLNRGDRRTDTQYF. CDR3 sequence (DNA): TGCGCCAGCAGGCTAAACAGGGGGGACCGTCGCACAGATACGCAGTATTTT. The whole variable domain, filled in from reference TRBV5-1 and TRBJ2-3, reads KAGVTQTPRYLIKTRGQQVTLSCSPISGHRSVSWYQQTPGQGLQFLFEYFSETQRNKGNFPGRFSGRQFSNSRSEMNVSTLELGDSALYLCASRLNRGDRRTDTQYFGPGTRLTVL.

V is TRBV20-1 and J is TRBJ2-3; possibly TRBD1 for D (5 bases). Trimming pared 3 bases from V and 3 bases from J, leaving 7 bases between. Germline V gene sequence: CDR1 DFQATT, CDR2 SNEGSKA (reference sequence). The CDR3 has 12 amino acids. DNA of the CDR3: TGCAGTGCTAGTGCAGGGACAGATACGCAGTATTTT. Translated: CSASAGTDTQYF.

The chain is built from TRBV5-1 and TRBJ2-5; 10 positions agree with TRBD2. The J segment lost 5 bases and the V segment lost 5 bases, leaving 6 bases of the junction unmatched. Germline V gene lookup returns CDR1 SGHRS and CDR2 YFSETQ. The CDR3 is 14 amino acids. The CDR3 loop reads CASSSSGGAETQYF. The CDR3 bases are TGCGCCAGCAGTTCCAGCGGGGGGGCGGAGACCCAGTACTTC.

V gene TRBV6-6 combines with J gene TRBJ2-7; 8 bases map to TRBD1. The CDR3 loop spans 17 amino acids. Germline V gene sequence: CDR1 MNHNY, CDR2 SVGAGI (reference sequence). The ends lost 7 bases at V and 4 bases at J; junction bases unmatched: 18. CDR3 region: CASTGTGSSHAVYEQYF. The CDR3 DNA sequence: TGTGCCAGCACCGGGACAGGATCGTCCCACGCGGTTTACGAGCAGTACTTC.

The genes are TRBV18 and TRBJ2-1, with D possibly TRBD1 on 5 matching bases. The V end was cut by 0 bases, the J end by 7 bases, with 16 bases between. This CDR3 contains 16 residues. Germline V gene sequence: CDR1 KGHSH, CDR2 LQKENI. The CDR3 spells CASSPPGPGLGNEQFF. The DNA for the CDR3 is TGTGCCAGCTCACCACCGGGCCCAGGGCTGGGGAATGAGCAGTTCTTC. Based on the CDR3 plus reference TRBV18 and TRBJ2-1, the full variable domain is NAGVMQNPRHLVRRRGQEARLRCSPMKGHSHVYWYRQLPEEGLKFMVYLQKENIIDESGMPKERFSAEFPKEGPSILRIQQVVRGDSAAYFCASSPPGPGLGNEQFFGPGTRLTVL.

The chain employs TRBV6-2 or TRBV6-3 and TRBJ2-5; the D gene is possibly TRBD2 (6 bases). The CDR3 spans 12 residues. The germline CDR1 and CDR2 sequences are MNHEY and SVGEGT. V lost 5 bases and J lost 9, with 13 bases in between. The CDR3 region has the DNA TGTGCCAGCAGTGCCAGGGAGGAGGCCCAGTACTTC. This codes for CASSAREEAQYF.